This T cell receptor beta chain was captured by sequencing in a study of Graves' ophthalmopathy and Graves' hyperthyroidism. Study summary: Stable hyperthyroidism was defined by absence of ophthalmopathy within 18 months of follow-up.

The study amplified TCR beta CDR3 regions using RNA transcripts. The authors performed first-round RT-PCR with HTBI primers and then a second-round multiplex PCR. TCRdb used MiXCR to reprocess the multiplex PCR reads, holding one entry per CDR3 protein. The data contain about 600,000 distinct CDR3 sequences, 39% of them singletons. Per germline, CDR1 SNHLY and CDR2 FYNNEI. V dropped 7 bases and J dropped 0; count of bases not matched to a gene: 8. There are 16 residues in the CDR3. Turning to this clonotype: What it recognizes is unknown.

The study's findings and limits: With a specificity of around 72% and a sensitivity of 70.59%, the model predicted ophthalmopathy progression. Most expanded clonotypes from thyroid (those above 0.001 frequency) were also found in blood.

The TCR originated in an adult man with Graves' hyperthyroidism. Sequenced input: peripheral blood or thyroid tissue (not recorded which). The chain links TRBV2 to TRBJ1-4, with TRBD1 matching 7 bases. Here the CDR3 reads CASIVAGTATNEKLFF. The CDR3 DNA reads TGTGCCAGCATTGTCGCCGGGACAGCAACTAATGAAAAACTGTTTTTT. The full variable domain, completed using reference TRBV2 and TRBJ1-4, is EPEVTQTPSHQVTQMGQEVILRCVPISNHLYFYWYRQILGQKVEFLVSFYNNEISEKSEIFDDQFSVERPDGSNFTLKIRSTKLEDSAMYFCASIVAGTATNEKLFFGSGTQLSVL.